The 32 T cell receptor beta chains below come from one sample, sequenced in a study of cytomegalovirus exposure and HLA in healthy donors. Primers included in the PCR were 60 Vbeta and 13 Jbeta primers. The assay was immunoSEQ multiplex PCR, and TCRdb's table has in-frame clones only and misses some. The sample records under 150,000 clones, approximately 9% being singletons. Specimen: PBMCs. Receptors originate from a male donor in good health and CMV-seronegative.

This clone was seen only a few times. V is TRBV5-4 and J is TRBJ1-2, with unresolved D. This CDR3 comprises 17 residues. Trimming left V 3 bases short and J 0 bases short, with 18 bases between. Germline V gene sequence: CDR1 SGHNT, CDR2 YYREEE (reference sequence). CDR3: CASSSPSTEQANYGYTF. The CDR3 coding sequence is TGTGCCAGCAGCTCCCCCTCTACAGAGCAAGCTAACTATGGCTACACCTTC.

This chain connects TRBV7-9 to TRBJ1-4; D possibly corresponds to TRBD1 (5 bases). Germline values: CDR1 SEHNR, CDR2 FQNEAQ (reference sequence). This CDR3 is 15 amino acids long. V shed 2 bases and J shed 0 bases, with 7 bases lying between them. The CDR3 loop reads CASSLRGATNEKLFF. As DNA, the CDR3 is TGTGCCAGCAGCTTACGGGGGGCAACTAATGAAAAACTGTTTTTT.

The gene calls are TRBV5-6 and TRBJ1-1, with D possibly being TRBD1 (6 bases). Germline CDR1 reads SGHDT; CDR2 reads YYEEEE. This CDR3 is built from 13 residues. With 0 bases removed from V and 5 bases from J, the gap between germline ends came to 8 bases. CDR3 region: CASSLGGRTEAFF. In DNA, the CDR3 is TGTGCCAGCAGCTTGGGGGGGCGGACTGAAGCTTTCTTT.

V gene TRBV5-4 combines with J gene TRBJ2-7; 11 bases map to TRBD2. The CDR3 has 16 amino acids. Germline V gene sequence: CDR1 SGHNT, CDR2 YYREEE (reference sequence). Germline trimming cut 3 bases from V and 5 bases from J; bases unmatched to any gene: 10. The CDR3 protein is CASSSFTSGRWDEQYF. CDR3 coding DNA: TGTGCCAGCAGCTCATTCACTAGCGGGAGATGGGACGAGCAGTACTTC.

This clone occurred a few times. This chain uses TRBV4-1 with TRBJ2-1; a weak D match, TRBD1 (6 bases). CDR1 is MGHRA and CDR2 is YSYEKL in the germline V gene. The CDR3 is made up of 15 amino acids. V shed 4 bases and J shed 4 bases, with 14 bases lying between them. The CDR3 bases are TGCGCCAGCAGCCTCGGGCAGGGGATTTACAATGAGCAGTTCTTC. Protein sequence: CASSLGQGIYNEQFF.

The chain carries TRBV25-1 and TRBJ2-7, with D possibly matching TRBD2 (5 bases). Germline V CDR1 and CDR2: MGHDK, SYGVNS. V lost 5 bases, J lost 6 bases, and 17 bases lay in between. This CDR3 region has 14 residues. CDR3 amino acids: CASSRISERVEQYF. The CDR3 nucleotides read TGTGCCAGCAGTCGAATATCGGAGAGGGTCGAGCAGTACTTC.

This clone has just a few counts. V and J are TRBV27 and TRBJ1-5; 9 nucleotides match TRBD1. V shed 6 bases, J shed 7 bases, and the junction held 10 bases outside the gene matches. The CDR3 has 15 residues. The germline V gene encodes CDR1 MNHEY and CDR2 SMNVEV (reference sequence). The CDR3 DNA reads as TGTGCCAGCAGGGGCGGGACAGGGCCGAAGCAGCCCCAGCATTTT. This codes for CASRGGTGPKQPQHF.

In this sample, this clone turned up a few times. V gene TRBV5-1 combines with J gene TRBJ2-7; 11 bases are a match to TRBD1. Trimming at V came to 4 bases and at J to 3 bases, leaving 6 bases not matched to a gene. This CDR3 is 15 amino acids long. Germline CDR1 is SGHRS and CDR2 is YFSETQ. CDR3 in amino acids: CASSHGQGAYYEQYF. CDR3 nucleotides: TGCGCCAGCAGCCACGGACAGGGGGCTTACTACGAGCAGTACTTC.

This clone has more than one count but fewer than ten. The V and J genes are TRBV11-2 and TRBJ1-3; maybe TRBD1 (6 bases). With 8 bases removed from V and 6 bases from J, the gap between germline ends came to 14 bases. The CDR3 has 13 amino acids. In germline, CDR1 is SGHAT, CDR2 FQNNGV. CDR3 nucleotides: TGTGCCAGCCGAGCGACAGGCTCAAACACCATATATTTT. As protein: CASRATGSNTIYF. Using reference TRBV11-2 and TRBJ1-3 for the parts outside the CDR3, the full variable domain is EAGVAQSPRYKIIEKRQSVAFWCNPISGHATLYWYQQILGQGPKLLIQFQNNGVVDDSQLPKDRFSAERLKGVDSTLKIQPAKLEDSAVYLCASRATGSNTIYFGEGSWLTVV.

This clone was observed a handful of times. CDR3 region: CATWTSGITDTQYF. In DNA, the CDR3 is TGTGCCACCTGGACTAGCGGGATCACAGATACGCAGTATTTT. The rearrangement uses TRBV28 and TRBJ2-3; the match to TRBD2 covers 12 bases. The CDR3 runs 14 residues. Germline lookup yields CDR1 MDHEN and CDR2 SYDVKM. With V trimmed by 10 bases and J by 2 bases, 4 bases remained unmatched.

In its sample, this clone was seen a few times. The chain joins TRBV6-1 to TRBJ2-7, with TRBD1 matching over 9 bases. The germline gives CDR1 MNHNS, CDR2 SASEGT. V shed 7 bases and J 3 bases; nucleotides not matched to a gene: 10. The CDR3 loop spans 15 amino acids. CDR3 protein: CASTFQTGGIYEQYF. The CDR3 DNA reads TGTGCCAGCACCTTCCAGACAGGGGGGATCTACGAGCAGTACTTC.

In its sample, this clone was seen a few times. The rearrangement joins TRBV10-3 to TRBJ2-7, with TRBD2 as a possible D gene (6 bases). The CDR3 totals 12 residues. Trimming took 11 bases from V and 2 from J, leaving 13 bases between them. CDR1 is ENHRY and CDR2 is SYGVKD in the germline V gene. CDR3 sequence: CALGTEPYEQYF. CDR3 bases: TGTGCCTTAGGGACTGAACCCTACGAGCAGTACTTC.

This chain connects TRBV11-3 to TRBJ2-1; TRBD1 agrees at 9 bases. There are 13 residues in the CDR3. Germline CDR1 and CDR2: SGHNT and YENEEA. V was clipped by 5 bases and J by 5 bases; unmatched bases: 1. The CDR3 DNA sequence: TGTGCCAGCAGCAGGGACAGGGACAATGAGCAGTTCTTC. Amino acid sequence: CASSRDRDNEQFF.

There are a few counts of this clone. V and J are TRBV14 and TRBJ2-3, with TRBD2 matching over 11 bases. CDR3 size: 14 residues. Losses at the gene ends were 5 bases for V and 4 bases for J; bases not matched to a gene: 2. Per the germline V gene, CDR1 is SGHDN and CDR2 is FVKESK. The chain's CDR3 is CASSGTSGPDTQYF. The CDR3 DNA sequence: TGTGCCAGCAGCGGGACTAGCGGCCCAGATACGCAGTATTTT.

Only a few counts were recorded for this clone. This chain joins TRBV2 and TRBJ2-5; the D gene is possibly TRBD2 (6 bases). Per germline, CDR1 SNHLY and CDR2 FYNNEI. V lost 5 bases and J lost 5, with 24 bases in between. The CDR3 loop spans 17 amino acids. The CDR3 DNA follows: TGTGCCAGCAGTCTCTTCCGCGGGGTGAGTGGGTACGAGACCCAGTACTTC. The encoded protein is CASSLFRGVSGYETQYF.

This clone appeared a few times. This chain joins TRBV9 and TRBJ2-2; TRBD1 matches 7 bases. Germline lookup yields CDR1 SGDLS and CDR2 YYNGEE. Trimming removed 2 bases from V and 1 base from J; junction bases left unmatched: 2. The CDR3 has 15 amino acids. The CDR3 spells CASSVGTENTGELFF. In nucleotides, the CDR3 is TGTGCCAGCAGCGTTGGGACAGAGAACACCGGGGAGCTGTTTTTT.

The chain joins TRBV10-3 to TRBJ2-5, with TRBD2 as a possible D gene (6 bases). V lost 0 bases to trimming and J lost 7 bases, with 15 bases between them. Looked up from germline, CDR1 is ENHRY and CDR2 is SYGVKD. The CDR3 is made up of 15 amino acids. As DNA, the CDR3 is TGTGCCATCAGTGAGTCCAGTGGGGGAGGTAGGACCCAGTACTTC. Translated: CAISESSGGGRTQYF.

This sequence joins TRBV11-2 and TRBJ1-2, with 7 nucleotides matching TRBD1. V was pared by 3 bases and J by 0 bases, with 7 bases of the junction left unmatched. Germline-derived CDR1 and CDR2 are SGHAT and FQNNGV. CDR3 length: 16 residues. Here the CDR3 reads CASSFDRVTSNYGYTF. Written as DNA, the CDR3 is TGTGCCAGCAGCTTCGACAGGGTTACTTCTAACTATGGCTACACCTTC.

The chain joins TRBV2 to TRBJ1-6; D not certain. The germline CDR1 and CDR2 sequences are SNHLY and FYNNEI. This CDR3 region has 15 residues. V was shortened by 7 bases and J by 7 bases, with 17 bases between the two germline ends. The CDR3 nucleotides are TGTGCCAGCATTTATAGCGCAATTCGCAATTCACCCCTCCACTTT. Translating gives CASIYSAIRNSPLHF. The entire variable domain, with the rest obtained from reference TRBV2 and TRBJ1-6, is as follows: EPEVTQTPSHQVTQMGQEVILRCVPISNHLYFYWYRQILGQKVEFLVSFYNNEISEKSEIFDDQFSVERPDGSNFTLKIRSTKLEDSAMYFCASIYSAIRNSPLHFGNGTRLTVT.

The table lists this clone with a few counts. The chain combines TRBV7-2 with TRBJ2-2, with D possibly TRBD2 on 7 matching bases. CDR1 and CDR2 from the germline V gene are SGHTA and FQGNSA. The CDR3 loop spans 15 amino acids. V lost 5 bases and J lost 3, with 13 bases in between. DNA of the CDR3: TGTGCCAGCAGCCTGGGGGGGCAGGACACCGGGGAGCTGTTTTTT. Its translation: CASSLGGQDTGELFF. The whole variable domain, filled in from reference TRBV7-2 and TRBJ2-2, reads GAGVSQSPSNKVTEKGKDVELRCDPISGHTALYWYRQSLGQGLEFLIYFQGNSAPDKSGLPSDRFSAERTGGSVSTLTIQRTQQEDSAVYLCASSLGGQDTGELFFGEGSRLTVL.

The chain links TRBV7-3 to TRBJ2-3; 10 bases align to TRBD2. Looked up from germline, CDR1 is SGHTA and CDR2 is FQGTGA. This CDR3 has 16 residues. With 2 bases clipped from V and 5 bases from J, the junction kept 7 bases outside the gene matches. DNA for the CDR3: TGTGCCAGCAGCTTATTAGCGGGGGGCAGCGGAGATACGCAGTATTTT. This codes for CASSLLAGGSGDTQYF.

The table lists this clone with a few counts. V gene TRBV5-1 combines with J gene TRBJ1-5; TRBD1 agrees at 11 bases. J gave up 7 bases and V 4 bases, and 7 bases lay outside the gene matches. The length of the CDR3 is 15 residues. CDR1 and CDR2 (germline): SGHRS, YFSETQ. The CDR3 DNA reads TGCGCCAGCAGCACTGGGACAGGGGGAAGCCAGCCCCAGCATTTT. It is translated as CASSTGTGGSQPQHF.

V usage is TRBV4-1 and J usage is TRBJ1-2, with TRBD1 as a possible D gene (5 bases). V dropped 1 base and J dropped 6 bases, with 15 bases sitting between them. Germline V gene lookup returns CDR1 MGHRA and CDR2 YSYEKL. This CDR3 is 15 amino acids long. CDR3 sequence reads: CASSQAGGTANGYTF. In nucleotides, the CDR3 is TGCGCCAGCAGCCAAGCCGGCGGGACGGCTAATGGCTACACCTTC.

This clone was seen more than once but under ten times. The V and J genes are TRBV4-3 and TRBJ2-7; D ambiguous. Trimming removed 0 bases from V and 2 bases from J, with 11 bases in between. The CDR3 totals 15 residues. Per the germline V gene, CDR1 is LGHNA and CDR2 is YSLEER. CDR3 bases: TGCGCCAGCAGCCAAGATAGAGCTGAGGCCTACGAGCAGTACTTC. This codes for CASSQDRAEAYEQYF.

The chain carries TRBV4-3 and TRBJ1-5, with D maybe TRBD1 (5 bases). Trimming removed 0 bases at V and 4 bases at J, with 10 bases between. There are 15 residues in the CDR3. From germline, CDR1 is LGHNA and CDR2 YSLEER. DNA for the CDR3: TGCGCCAGCAGCCAAGATGCAAAGGGGAATCAGCCCCAGCATTTT. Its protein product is CASSQDAKGNQPQHF.

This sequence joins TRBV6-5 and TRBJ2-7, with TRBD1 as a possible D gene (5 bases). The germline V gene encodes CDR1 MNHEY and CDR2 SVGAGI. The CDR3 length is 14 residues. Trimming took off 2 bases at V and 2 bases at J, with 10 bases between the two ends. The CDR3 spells CASSYADRAYEQYF. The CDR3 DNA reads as TGTGCCAGCAGTTACGCCGACAGAGCCTACGAGCAGTACTTC.

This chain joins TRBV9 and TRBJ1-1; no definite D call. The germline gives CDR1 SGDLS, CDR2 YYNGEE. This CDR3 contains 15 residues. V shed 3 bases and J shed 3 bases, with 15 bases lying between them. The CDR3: CASSALGPGYTEAFF. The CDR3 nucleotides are TGTGCCAGCAGCGCCCTGGGCCCAGGATACACTGAAGCTTTCTTT.

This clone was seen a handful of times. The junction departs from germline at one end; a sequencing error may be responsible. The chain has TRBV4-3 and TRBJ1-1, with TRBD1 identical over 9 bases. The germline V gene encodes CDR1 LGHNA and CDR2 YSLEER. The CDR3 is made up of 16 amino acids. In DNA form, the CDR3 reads TGCGCCAGCAGCCCCCAAAACCCACCCCTGACAGGGGGACTCGTATTT. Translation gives CASSPQNPPLTGGLVF.

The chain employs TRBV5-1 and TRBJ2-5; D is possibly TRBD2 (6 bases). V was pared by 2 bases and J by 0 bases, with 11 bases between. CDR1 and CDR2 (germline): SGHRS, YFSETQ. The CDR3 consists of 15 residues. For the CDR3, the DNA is TGCGCCAGCAGCTTACCCGGGACTTACCAAGAGACCCAGTACTTC. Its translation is CASSLPGTYQETQYF. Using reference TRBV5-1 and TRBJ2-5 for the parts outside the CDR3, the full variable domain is KAGVTQTPRYLIKTRGQQVTLSCSPISGHRSVSWYQQTPGQGLQFLFEYFSETQRNKGNFPGRFSGRQFSNSRSEMNVSTLELGDSALYLCASSLPGTYQETQYFGPGTRLLVL.

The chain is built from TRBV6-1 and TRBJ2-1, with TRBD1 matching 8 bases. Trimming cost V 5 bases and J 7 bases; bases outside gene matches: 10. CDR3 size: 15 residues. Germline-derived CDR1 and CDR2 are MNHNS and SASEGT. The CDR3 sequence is CASSPRTGKENEQFF. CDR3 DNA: TGTGCCAGCAGTCCCCGGACAGGGAAGGAGAATGAGCAGTTCTTC.

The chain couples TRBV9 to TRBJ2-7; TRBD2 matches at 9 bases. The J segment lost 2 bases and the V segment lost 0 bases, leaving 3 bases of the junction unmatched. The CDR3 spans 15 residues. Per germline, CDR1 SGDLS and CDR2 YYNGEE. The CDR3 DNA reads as TGTGCCAGCAGCGTAGGGCTAGCGGGGCCCTACGAGCAGTACTTC. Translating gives CASSVGLAGPYEQYF.

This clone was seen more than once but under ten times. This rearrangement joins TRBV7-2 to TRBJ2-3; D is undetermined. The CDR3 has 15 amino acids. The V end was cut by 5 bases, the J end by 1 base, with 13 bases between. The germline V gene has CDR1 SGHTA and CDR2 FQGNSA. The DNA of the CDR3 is TGTGCCAGCAGCCTCGATCGGCGGCGCACAGATACGCAGTATTTT. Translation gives CASSLDRRRTDTQYF.